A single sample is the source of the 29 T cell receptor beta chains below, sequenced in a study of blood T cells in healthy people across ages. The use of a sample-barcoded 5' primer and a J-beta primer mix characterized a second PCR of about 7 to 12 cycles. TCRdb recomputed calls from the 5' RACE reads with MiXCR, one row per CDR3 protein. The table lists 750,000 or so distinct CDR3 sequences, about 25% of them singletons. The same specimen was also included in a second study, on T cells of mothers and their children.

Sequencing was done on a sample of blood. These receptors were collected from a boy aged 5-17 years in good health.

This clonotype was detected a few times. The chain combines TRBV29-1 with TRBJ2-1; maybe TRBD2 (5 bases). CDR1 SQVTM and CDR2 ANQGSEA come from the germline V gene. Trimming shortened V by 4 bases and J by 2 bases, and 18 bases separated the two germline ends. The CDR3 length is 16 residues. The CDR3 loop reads CSVGYWTDFTYNEQFF. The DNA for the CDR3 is TGCAGCGTTGGGTACTGGACGGACTTTACCTACAATGAGCAGTTCTTC.

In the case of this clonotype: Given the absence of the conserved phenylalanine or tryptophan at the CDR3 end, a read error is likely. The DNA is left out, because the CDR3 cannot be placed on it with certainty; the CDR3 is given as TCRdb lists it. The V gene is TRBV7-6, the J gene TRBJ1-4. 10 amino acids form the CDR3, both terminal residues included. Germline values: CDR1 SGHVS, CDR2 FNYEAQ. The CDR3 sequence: CASSLSARPI.

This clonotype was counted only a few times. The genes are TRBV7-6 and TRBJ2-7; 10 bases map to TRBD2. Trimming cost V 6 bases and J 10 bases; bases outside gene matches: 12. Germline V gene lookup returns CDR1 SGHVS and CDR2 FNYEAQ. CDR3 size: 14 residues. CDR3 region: CASSPAGGPSPQYF. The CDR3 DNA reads TGTGCCAGCAGTCCAGCGGGAGGGCCGTCCCCACAGTACTTC.

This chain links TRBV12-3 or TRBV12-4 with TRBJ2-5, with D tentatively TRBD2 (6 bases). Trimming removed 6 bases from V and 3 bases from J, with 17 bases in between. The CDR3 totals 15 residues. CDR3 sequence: CASSSKEEREETQYF. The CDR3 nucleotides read TGTGCCAGCAGCTCCAAGGAGGAGCGGGAAGAGACCCAGTACTTC.

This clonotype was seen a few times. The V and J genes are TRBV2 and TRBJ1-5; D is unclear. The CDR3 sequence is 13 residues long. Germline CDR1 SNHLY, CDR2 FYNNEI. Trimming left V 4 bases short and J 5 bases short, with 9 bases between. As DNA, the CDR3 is TGTGCCAGCAGTGCCGTAAGGGATCAGCCCCAGCATTTT. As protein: CASSAVRDQPQHF.

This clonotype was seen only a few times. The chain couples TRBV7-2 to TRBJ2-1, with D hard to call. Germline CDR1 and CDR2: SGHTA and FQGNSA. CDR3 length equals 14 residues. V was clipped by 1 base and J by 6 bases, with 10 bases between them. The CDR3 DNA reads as TGTGCCAGCAGCTTAGAGTCTGGTGGCAATGAGCAGTTCTTC. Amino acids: CASSLESGGNEQFF.

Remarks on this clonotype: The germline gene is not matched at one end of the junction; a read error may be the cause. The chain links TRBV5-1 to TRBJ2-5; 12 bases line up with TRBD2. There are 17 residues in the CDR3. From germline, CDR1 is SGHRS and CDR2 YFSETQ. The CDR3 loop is CASSLIPSGGAGETQCF. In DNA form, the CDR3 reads TGCGCCAGCAGCTTGATCCCTAGCGGGGGGGCCGGAGAGACCCAGTGCTTC.

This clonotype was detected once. CDR3 bases: TGCGCCAGCAGCTTGGCCGTGACTAGCGGGAACACCGGGGAGCTGTTTTTT. Amino acid sequence: CASSLAVTSGNTGELFF. This chain joins TRBV5-1 and TRBJ2-2; 9 bases agree with TRBD2. The CDR3 contains 17 residues. Germline lookup yields CDR1 SGHRS and CDR2 YFSETQ. V shed 0 bases and J 1 base; nucleotides not matched to a gene: 4.

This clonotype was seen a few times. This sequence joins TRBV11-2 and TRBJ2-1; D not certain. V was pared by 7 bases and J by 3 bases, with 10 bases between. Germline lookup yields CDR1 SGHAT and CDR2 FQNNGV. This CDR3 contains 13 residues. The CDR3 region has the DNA TGTGCCAGCATCGACTTTCTCTACAATGAGCAGTTCTTC. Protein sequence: CASIDFLYNEQFF.

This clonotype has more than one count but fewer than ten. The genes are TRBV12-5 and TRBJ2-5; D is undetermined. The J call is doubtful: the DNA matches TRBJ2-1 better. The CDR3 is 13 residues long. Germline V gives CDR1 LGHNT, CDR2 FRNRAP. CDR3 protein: CASGLVSSNEQFF. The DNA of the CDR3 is TGTGCTAGTGGTTTGGTCTCTAGTAATGAGCAGTTCTTC.

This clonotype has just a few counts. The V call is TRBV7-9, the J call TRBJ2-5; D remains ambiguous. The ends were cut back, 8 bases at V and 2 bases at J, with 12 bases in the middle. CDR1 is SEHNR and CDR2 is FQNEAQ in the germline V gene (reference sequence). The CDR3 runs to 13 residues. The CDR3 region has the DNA TGTGCCAGCCGGACCGGGCCGCAAGAGACCCAGTACTTC. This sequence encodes CASRTGPQETQYF.

The CDR3 spells CASQGPGQGAKNIQYF. The CDR3, as DNA: TGTGCCAGCCAGGGGCCGGGACAGGGAGCCAAAAACATTCAGTACTTC. J is TRBJ2-4 and V is TRBV7-9, with TRBD1 matching over 9 bases. The length of the CDR3 is 16 residues. Losses at the gene ends were 8 bases for V and 0 bases for J; bases not matched to a gene: 8. CDR1 and CDR2 from the germline V gene are SEHNR and FQNEAQ (reference sequence). The full variable domain, its missing parts supplied by reference TRBV7-9 and TRBJ2-4, is DTGVSQNPRHKITKRGQNVTFRCDPISEHNRLYWYRQTLGQGPEFLTYFQNEAQLEKSRLLSDRFSAERPKGSFSTLEIQRTEQGDSAMYLCASQGPGQGAKNIQYFGAGTRLSVL.

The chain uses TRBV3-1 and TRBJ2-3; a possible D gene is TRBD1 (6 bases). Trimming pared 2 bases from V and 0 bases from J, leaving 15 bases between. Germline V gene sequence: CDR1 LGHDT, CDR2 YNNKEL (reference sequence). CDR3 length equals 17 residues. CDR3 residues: CASSQTFGRGSTDTQYF. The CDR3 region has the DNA TGTGCCAGCAGCCAAACTTTTGGCAGGGGCAGCACAGATACGCAGTATTTT.

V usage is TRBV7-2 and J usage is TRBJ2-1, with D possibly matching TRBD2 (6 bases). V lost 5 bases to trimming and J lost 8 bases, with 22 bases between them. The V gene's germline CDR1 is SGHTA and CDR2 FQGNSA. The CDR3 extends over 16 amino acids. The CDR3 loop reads CASSRASSEPFHEQFF. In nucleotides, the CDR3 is TGTGCCAGCAGCCGTGCATCTAGCGAACCCTTCCATGAGCAGTTCTTC.

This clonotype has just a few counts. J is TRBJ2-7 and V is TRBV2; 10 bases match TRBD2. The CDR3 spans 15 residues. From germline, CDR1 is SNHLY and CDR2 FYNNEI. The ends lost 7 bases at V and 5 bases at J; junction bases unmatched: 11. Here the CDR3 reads CASIILAGVGDEQYF. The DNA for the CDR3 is TGTGCCAGCATCATCCTAGCGGGAGTAGGCGACGAGCAGTACTTC.

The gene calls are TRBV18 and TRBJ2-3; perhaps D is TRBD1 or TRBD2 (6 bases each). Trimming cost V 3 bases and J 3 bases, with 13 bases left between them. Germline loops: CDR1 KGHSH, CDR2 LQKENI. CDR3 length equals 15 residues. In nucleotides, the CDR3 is TGTGCCAGCTCACCCGGAGGGGGAGCTACAGATACGCAGTATTTT. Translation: CASSPGGGATDTQYF.

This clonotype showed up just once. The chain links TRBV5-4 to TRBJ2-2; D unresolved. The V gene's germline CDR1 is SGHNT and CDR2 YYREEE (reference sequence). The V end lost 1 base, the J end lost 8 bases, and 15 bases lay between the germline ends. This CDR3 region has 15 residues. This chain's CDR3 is CASSLWSTWAGELFF. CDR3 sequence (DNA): TGTGCCAGCAGCTTGTGGTCGACCTGGGCTGGGGAGCTGTTTTTT.

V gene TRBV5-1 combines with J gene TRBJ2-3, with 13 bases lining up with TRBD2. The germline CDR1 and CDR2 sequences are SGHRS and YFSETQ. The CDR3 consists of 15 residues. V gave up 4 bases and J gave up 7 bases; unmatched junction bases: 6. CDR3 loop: CASSPGTSGINTQYF. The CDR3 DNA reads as TGCGCCAGCAGCCCGGGGACTAGCGGGATAAATACGCAGTATTTT.

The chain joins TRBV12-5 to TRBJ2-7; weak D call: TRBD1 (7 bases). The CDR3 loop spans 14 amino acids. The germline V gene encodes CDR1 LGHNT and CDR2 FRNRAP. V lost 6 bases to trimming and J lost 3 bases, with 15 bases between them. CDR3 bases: TGTGCTAGTGGAGACAGGGAGGTCGTCTACGAGCAGTACTTC. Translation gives CASGDREVVYEQYF.

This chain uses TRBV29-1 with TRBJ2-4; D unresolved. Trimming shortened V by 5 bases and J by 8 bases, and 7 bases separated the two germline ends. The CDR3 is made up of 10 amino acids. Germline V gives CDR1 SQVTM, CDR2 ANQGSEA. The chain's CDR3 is CSVRSDIQYF. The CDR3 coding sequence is TGCAGCGTTAGGTCGGACATTCAGTACTTC.

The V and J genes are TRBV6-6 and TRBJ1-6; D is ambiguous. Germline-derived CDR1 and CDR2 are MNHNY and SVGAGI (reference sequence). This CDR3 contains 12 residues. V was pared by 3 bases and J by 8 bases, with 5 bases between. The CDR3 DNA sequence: TGTGCCAGCAGTTATGTGGATTCACCCCTCCACTTT. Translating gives CASSYVDSPLHF.

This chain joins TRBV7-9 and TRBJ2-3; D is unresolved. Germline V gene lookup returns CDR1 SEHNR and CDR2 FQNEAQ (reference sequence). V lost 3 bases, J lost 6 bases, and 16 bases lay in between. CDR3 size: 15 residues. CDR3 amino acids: CASSFPRIGMDTQYF. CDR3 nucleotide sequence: TGTGCCAGCAGCTTTCCCCGGATAGGGATGGATACGCAGTATTTT.

The DNA for the CDR3 is TGTGCCAGCAGTACCAACTCGGAAAAACTGTTTTTT. Residues: CASSTNSEKLFF. The chain has TRBV6-6 and TRBJ1-4, with D unclear. CDR1 and CDR2 from the germline V gene are MNHNY and SVGAGI (reference sequence). The CDR3 contains 12 residues. Trimming removed 5 bases from V and 8 bases from J, with 9 bases in between.

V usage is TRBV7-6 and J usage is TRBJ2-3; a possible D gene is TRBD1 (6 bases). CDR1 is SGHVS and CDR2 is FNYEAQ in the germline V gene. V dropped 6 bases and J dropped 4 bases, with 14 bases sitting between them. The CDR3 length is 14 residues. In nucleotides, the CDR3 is TGTGCCAGCAGTAATACAGGGAACCCAGATACGCAGTATTTT. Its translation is CASSNTGNPDTQYF.

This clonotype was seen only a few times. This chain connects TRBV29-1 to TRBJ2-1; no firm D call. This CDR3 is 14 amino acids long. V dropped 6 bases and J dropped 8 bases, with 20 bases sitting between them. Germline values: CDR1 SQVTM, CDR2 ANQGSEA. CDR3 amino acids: CSVAGANYRYEQFF. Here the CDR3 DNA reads TGCAGCGTGGCCGGAGCCAATTATAGATATGAGCAGTTCTTC.

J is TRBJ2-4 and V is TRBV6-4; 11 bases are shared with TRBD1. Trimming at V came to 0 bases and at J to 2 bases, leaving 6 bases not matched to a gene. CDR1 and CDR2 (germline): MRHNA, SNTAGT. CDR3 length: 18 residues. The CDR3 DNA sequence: TGTGCCAGCAGTGACTCGGAGGGGGACAGGGGGACCAAAAACATTCAGTACTTC. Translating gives CASSDSEGDRGTKNIQYF.

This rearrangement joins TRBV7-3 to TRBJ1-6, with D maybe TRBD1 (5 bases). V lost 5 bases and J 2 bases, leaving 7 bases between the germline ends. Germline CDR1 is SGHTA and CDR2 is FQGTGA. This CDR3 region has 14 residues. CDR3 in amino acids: CASSMGPYNSPLHF. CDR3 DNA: TGTGCCAGCAGCATGGGACCCTATAATTCACCCCTCCACTTT.

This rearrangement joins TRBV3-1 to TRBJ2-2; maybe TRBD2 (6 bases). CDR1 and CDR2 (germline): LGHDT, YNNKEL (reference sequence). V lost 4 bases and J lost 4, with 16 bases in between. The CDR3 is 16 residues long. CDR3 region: CASSPSGRRATGELFF. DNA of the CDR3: TGTGCCAGCAGCCCCAGCGGCAGGAGGGCCACCGGGGAGCTGTTTTTT. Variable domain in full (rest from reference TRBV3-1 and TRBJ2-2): DTAVSQTPKYLVTQMGNDKSIKCEQNLGHDTMYWYKQDSKKFLKIMFSYNNKELIINETVPNRFSPKSPDKAHLNLHINSLELGDSAVYFCASSPSGRRATGELFFGEGSRLTVL.

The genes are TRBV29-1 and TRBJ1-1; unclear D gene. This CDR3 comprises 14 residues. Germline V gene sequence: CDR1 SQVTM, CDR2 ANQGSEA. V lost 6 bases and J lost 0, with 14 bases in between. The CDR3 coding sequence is TGCAGCGTGGCCCCTGGGCTTATGAACACTGAAGCTTTCTTT. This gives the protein CSVAPGLMNTEAFF.